The 10 T cell receptor beta chains in this list originate from one sample, sequenced in a study of shared clonotypes between healthy human individuals. The repertoire was sequenced with immunoSEQ multiplex PCR; TCRdb's copy has only in-frame clones and lacks some. The data hold roughly 500,000 clones, with roughly 95% observed a single time. The sequenced sample consisted of naive CD4+ T cells sorted from blood. This sample's subset: CD45RA+ positively selected. Every receptor here comes from a woman aged 25 to 39 in good health.

The chain combines TRBV19 with TRBJ1-1; 7 bases agree with TRBD1. The ends lost 10 bases at V and 3 bases at J; junction bases unmatched: 5. This CDR3 region has 12 residues. Germline V gene lookup returns CDR1 LNHDA and CDR2 SQIVND (reference sequence). The CDR3 reads CATQGLDTEAFF. The DNA of the CDR3 is TGTGCCACACAGGGGCTGGACACTGAAGCTTTCTTT.

The rearrangement joins TRBV28 to TRBJ2-1, with D possibly TRBD2 on 6 matching bases. The CDR3 runs to 14 residues. Germline V gives CDR1 MDHEN, CDR2 SYDVKM. V was clipped by 6 bases and J by 10 bases, with 19 bases between them. The CDR3, as DNA: TGTGCCAGCAGATCGGAGGAGGGATACGGAGAGCAGTTCTTC. It is translated as CASRSEEGYGEQFF.

The J gene is TRBJ2-5, the V gene TRBV25-1; 7 bases are shared with TRBD1. The J call may be incorrect, as the DNA end agrees better with TRBJ2-7. The germline CDR1 and CDR2 sequences are MGHDK and SYGVNS. The CDR3 sequence is 15 residues long. CDR3 in amino acids: CASSILGQGDYEQYF. The CDR3 coding sequence is TGTGCCAGCAGTATCCTTGGGCAGGGGGACTACGAGCAGTACTTC.

The V call is TRBV28, the J call TRBJ2-1; 10 nucleotides match TRBD1. V trimming: 2 bases; J trimming: 5 bases; junction bases outside the gene matches: 6. The CDR3 is 16 amino acids. Germline CDR1 is MDHEN and CDR2 is SYDVKM. This CDR3 reads CASSLGQGVMDNEQFF. DNA for the CDR3: TGTGCCAGCAGTTTAGGACAGGGGGTTATGGACAATGAGCAGTTCTTC. Full variable domain (remainder filled in from reference TRBV28 and TRBJ2-1): DVKVTQSSRYLVKRTGEKVFLECVQDMDHENMFWYRQDPGLGLRLIYFSYDVKMKEKGDIPEGYSVSREKKERFSLILESASTNQTSMYLCASSLGQGVMDNEQFFGPGTRLTVL.

This chain joins TRBV5-1 and TRBJ2-1; 12 bases line up with TRBD1. The germline V gene has CDR1 SGHRS and CDR2 YFSETQ. The CDR3 is made up of 15 amino acids. V gave up 3 bases and J gave up 8 bases; unmatched junction bases: 6. The DNA for the CDR3 is TGCGCCAGCAGCTCCGGGGACAGGGGGCGAGATGAGCAGTTCTTC. This sequence encodes CASSSGDRGRDEQFF.

The rearrangement joins TRBV7-9 to TRBJ2-5, with 13 bases aligning to TRBD2. The better agreement between TRBJ2-7 and the DNA end casts doubt on the J call. Per the germline V gene, CDR1 is SEHNR and CDR2 is FQNEAQ (reference sequence). The CDR3 runs 17 residues. CDR3 sequence reads: CASSFFRTSGRSDEQYF. CDR3 sequence (DNA): TGTGCCAGCAGCTTTTTCAGGACTAGCGGGAGATCCGACGAGCAGTACTTC.

This clone was seen once. The chain links TRBV11-2 to TRBJ2-1; D remains ambiguous. CDR1 is SGHAT and CDR2 is FQNNGV in the germline V gene. The germline V and J ends were trimmed by 1 base and 5 bases, with 3 bases remaining between them. The CDR3 has 12 residues. Here the CDR3 DNA reads TGTGCCAGCAGCTTAGTTAACAATGAGCAGTTCTTC. This codes for CASSLVNNEQFF.

This rearrangement joins TRBV15 to TRBJ2-5, with 7 nucleotides matching TRBD2. CDR3 size: 18 residues. After removal of 4 bases from V and 2 bases from J, the junction contained 16 bases not matched to a gene. Germline V lookup: CDR1 LNHNV, CDR2 YYDKDF (reference sequence). CDR3 sequence: CATSTIHVRGSRQETQYF. DNA of the CDR3: TGTGCCACCAGCACCATCCATGTTCGCGGGAGTAGGCAAGAGACCCAGTACTTC.

This chain uses TRBV6-6 with TRBJ1-5; TRBD1 matches at 7 bases. This CDR3 contains 13 residues. From germline, CDR1 is MNHNY and CDR2 SVGAGI (reference sequence). Unmatched junction bases numbered 2, after V lost 7 bases and J lost 2 bases. This CDR3 reads CASTRGGNQPQHF. DNA of the CDR3: TGTGCCAGCACCAGGGGGGGCAATCAGCCCCAGCATTTT.

This chain joins TRBV19 and TRBJ2-1; D is uncertain. The germline V gene encodes CDR1 LNHDA and CDR2 SQIVND (reference sequence). The V gene lost 3 bases and the J gene lost 7 bases, with 13 bases spanning the gap. The CDR3 consists of 14 residues. CDR3 nucleotides: TGTGCCAGTAGTATGCGCGGCGAGCCGAATGAGCAGTTCTTC. Translation: CASSMRGEPNEQFF.